This TCR beta chain was observed in a study of T cell changes during pregnancy in multiple sclerosis. The CDR3 spans 18 residues. Germline assignment: CDR1 GTSNPN and CDR2 SVGIG (reference sequence). Trimming cost V 2 bases and J 0 bases, with 22 bases left between them. Using immunoSEQ multiplex PCR, the repertoire was profiled, and TCRdb retains in-frame clones only, with some absent. The table has roughly 38,000 clones, approximately 90% seen once. This TCR was recovered from a female donor with multiple sclerosis, enrolled in a pregnancy study. The material sequenced was CD8+ T cells from peripheral blood mononuclear cells, taken in the third trimester of pregnancy. V gene TRBV30 combines with J gene TRBJ2-5, with a weak D call TRBD1 (6 bases). The CDR3 is CAWSLMGARDTYQETQYF. In nucleotides, the CDR3 is TGTGCCTGGAGTTTGATGGGGGCCCGGGACACCTACCAAGAGACCCAGTACTTC.